This T cell receptor (beta chain) was identified during a study of T cell changes during pregnancy in multiple sclerosis. The protocol was immunoSEQ multiplex PCR, while the TCRdb copy is restricted to in-frame clones and leaves out a portion. The table lists 15,000 to 20,000 clones, 88% of them singletons. The germline V gene encodes CDR1 SNHLY and CDR2 FYNNEI. The V gene end was trimmed by 3 bases and the J gene end by 8 bases; junction bases not matched to a gene: 9. This CDR3 has 14 residues. The receptor was derived from a female donor in good health, enrolled as a control in a pregnancy study. The source was CD8+ T cells from peripheral blood mononuclear cells, collected after pregnancy. The rearrangement links TRBV2 to TRBJ1-1; 7 bases line up with TRBD1. In nucleotides, the CDR3 is TGTGCCAGCAGTGACCGGGACAGACCCTTAGAAGCTTTCTTT. Translated: CASSDRDRPLEAFF.